This entry lists 21 T cell receptor beta chains sequenced from one sample in a study of blood T cells in healthy people across ages. Sample-barcoded 5' priming and a J-beta primer mix drove a second PCR of about 6 to 12 cycles. MiXCR, run by TCRdb on the 5' RACE reads, gives a single entry per CDR3 protein. The profile shows 850,000 to 1,000,000 distinct CDR3 sequences, approximately 50% of them singletons. Sequencing was performed on blood. Source of these receptors: a woman aged 60 to 75 in good health.

This chain links TRBV5-1 with TRBJ2-1, with TRBD2 matching 10 bases. The CDR3 runs 14 residues. With 3 bases clipped from V and 6 bases from J, the junction kept 3 bases outside the gene matches. The germline V gene has CDR1 SGHRS and CDR2 YFSETQ. CDR3 loop: CASSWGTSVNEQFF. Written as DNA, the CDR3 is TGCGCCAGCAGCTGGGGGACTAGCGTCAATGAGCAGTTCTTC.

This clonotype has just a few counts. This chain uses TRBV4-1 with TRBJ1-6, with a weak D call TRBD1 (5 bases). Germline assignment: CDR1 MGHRA and CDR2 YSYEKL. The ends were cut back, 1 base at V and 7 bases at J, with 17 bases in the middle. The length of the CDR3 is 17 residues. DNA for the CDR3: TGCGCCAGCAGCCAAGGATCCTGGGGCGCTTCAAATTCACCCCTCCACTTT. Its protein product is CASSQGSWGASNSPLHF.

The chain employs TRBV29-1 and TRBJ2-2; D not resolved. Germline CDR1 is SQVTM and CDR2 is ANQGSEA. The CDR3 is made up of 11 amino acids. Trimming removed 6 bases from V and 8 bases from J, with 10 bases in between. The CDR3 nucleotides read TGCAGCGTACGCGAGGAGGGGGAGCTGTTTTTT. Its protein product is CSVREEGELFF.

This clonotype has a single count. The V and J genes are TRBV7-2 and TRBJ1-1, with D unclear. Per germline, CDR1 SGHTA and CDR2 FQGNSA. Trimming took 5 bases from V and 1 from J, leaving 14 bases between them. The CDR3 covers 15 residues. CDR3 in DNA: TGTGCCAGCAGCCTAGGGAGGAATAGGAACACTGAAGCTTTCTTT. Its protein is CASSLGRNRNTEAFF.

This chain links TRBV6-2 or TRBV6-3 with TRBJ2-7, with D uncertain. The end of the DNA fits TRBJ2-5 better, so the J call may be wrong. The CDR3 totals 12 residues. Germline assignment: CDR1 MNHEY and CDR2 SVGEGT. The CDR3 loop reads CASSSDWETQYF. CDR3 bases: TGTGCCAGCAGTTCCGACTGGGAGACCCAGTACTTC.

This clonotype was picked up a small number of times. This rearrangement joins TRBV25-1 to TRBJ1-2; 9 bases line up with TRBD1. With V trimmed by 2 bases and J by 4 bases, 5 bases remained unmatched. Germline V CDR1 and CDR2: MGHDK, SYGVNS. This CDR3 contains 15 residues. The CDR3 region has the DNA TGTGCCAGCAGTGAAGAGGACAGGGGCGGCTATGGCTACACCTTC. Its translation is CASSEEDRGGYGYTF.

This clonotype was seen only a few times. The gene calls are TRBV7-2 and TRBJ2-4; D remains unclear. With the DNA end fitting TRBJ2-7 better, the J assignment may be wrong. This CDR3 comprises 13 residues. Germline CDR1 is SGHTA and CDR2 is FQGNSA. Written as DNA, the CDR3 is TGTGCCAGCAGCTTAGAGTTCCGGAACGAGCAGTACTTC. Residues: CASSLEFRNEQYF.

The genes are TRBV28 and TRBJ1-6; 9 bases map to TRBD1. J was trimmed by 8 bases and V by 5 bases; bases with no gene match: 10. The CDR3 sequence is 16 residues long. CDR1 and CDR2 (germline): MDHEN, SYDVKM. CDR3 sequence (DNA): TGTGCCAGCAGTACGAACCGGGACAGGGTTCATTCACCCCTCCACTTT. It yields the protein CASSTNRDRVHSPLHF. Full variable domain (remainder filled in from reference TRBV28 and TRBJ1-6): DVKVTQSSRYLVKRTGEKVFLECVQDMDHENMFWYRQDPGLGLRLIYFSYDVKMKEKGDIPEGYSVSREKKERFSLILESASTNQTSMYLCASSTNRDRVHSPLHFGNGTRLTVT.

The rearrangement joins TRBV6-2 or TRBV6-3 to TRBJ2-7; TRBD1 is a possible D gene (7 bases). V was cut by 2 bases and J by 3 bases, with 14 bases left in between. This CDR3 is built from 15 residues. CDR1 and CDR2 from the germline V gene are MNHEY and SVGEGT. DNA for the CDR3: TGTGCCAGCAGTTACGAAGGAGGGGGCTTCTACGAGCAGTACTTC. Protein product: CASSYEGGGFYEQYF.

V usage is TRBV4-1 and J usage is TRBJ2-7; TRBD2 matches at 8 bases. The germline CDR1 and CDR2 sequences are MGHRA and YSYEKL. The CDR3 covers 15 residues. The ends lost 1 base at V and 3 bases at J; junction bases unmatched: 5. The CDR3 bases are TGCGCCAGCAGCCAAGCCCCGGGAGGGCACTACGAGCAGTACTTC. This translates into CASSQAPGGHYEQYF.

This chain uses TRBV20-1 with TRBJ2-7, with D possibly matching TRBD2 (6 bases). Trimming left V 1 base short and J 2 bases short, with 15 bases between. This CDR3 spans 15 amino acids. The V gene's germline CDR1 is DFQATT and CDR2 SNEGSKA (reference sequence). The CDR3 region is CSARGSTGVPYEQYF. In nucleotides, the CDR3 is TGCAGTGCTAGAGGATCGACGGGGGTTCCCTACGAGCAGTACTTC.

A single count supports this clonotype. The genes are TRBV18 and TRBJ1-2; D ambiguous. Trimming stripped 3 bases from V and 0 bases from J, with 11 bases between. CDR1 is KGHSH, CDR2 LQKENI, per germline. The CDR3 consists of 15 residues. This CDR3 reads CASSPLDTSNYGYTF. The CDR3 DNA reads TGTGCCAGCTCACCCTTAGACACATCTAACTATGGCTACACCTTC.

V and J are TRBV20-1 and TRBJ2-5, with 9 positions matching TRBD2. The CDR3 has 14 amino acids. Per germline, CDR1 DFQATT and CDR2 SNEGSKA (reference sequence). CDR3 sequence: CSGGGDDRQETQYF. CDR3 sequence (DNA): TGCAGCGGCGGGGGGGACGATAGGCAAGAGACCCAGTACTTC.

The rearrangement uses TRBV3-1 and TRBJ2-5; 12 bases align to TRBD2. The ends lost 4 bases at V and 4 bases at J; junction bases unmatched: 10. Per germline, CDR1 LGHDT and CDR2 YNNKEL (reference sequence). The CDR3 has 17 residues. This CDR3 reads CASSRGPSGRAGETQYF. CDR3 sequence (DNA): TGTGCCAGCAGCCGAGGTCCTAGCGGGAGGGCCGGAGAGACCCAGTACTTC.

J is TRBJ2-3 and V is TRBV29-1; D remains ambiguous. Germline-derived CDR1 and CDR2 are SQVTM and ANQGSEA. V dropped 3 bases and J dropped 4 bases, with 11 bases sitting between them. CDR3 length: 13 amino acids. The CDR3 here is CSVDKNGADTQYF. DNA of the CDR3: TGCAGCGTTGACAAGAACGGCGCAGATACGCAGTATTTT.

The chain couples TRBV27 to TRBJ2-7; D not resolved. The CDR3 runs to 14 residues. Looked up from germline, CDR1 is MNHEY and CDR2 is SMNVEV (reference sequence). V lost 6 bases and J 2 bases, leaving 14 bases between the germline ends. The CDR3 coding sequence is TGTGCCAGCAGGCGACGACGGCCTCCCTACGAGCAGTACTTC. This translates into CASRRRRPPYEQYF.

The gene calls are TRBV10-3 and TRBJ1-6, with a possible D match to TRBD1 (5 bases). V was shortened by 6 bases and J by 10 bases, with 13 bases between the two germline ends. This CDR3 comprises 13 residues. CDR1 and CDR2 (germline): ENHRY, SYGVKD. This CDR3 is CAIRGRVDSPLHF. CDR3 nucleotides: TGTGCCATCAGAGGCAGGGTAGACTCACCCCTCCACTTT.

The chain uses TRBV6-2 or TRBV6-3 and TRBJ2-7, with 7 bases matching TRBD1. V was clipped by 9 bases and J by 5 bases; unmatched bases: 13. The CDR3 totals 14 residues. From germline, CDR1 is MNHEY and CDR2 SVGEGT. The CDR3 coding sequence is TGTGCCAGTAGCCCGACAGGGAAATCCAACGAGCAGTACTTC. Its protein product is CASSPTGKSNEQYF.

The chain is built from TRBV12-3 or TRBV12-4 and TRBJ1-1; 7 nucleotides line up with TRBD1. V was clipped by 5 bases and J by 3 bases; unmatched bases: 6. The CDR3 loop spans 14 amino acids. CDR3 in amino acids: CASSVRGGYTEAFF. In DNA form, the CDR3 reads TGTGCCAGCAGTGTGAGAGGGGGCTACACTGAAGCTTTCTTT.

The chain recombines TRBV20-1 with TRBJ2-4; tentative D call: TRBD1 (5 bases). The DNA end is a closer match to TRBJ2-7, so the J assignment may be wrong. This CDR3 has 16 amino acids. Germline V CDR1 and CDR2: DFQATT, SNEGSKA (reference sequence). CDR3 in DNA: TGCAGTGCTAGAACCGGCGTGGGGCAGGGTAACGACGAGCAGTACTTC. Protein: CSARTGVGQGNDEQYF.

The CDR3 protein is CASSYSQGGDEQYF. The DNA of the CDR3 is TGTGCCAGCAGTTACTCCCAGGGGGGGGACGAGCAGTACTTC. This chain connects TRBV6-6 to TRBJ2-7; D assignment may be TRBD1 or TRBD2 (7 bases each). This CDR3 spans 14 amino acids. Per germline, CDR1 MNHNY and CDR2 SVGAGI (reference sequence). The V end was cut by 0 bases, the J end by 5 bases, with 11 bases between.